This TCR beta chain is from a study of blood T cell repertoires in COVID-19. At the level of the study: T cells, B-cell-depleted T cells, or PBMCs provided the cDNA or gDNA that served as material.

Profiled with immunoSEQ multiplex PCR; TCRdb holds only in-frame clones, not every one. This table holds 330,000 or so clones, approximately 84% found once. A remark on this clone: The same CDR3 arises from other DNA sequences in this sample as well.

The CDR3 extends over 13 amino acids. From germline, CDR1 is SGHNT and CDR2 YYREEE (reference sequence). V lost 5 bases and J lost 5; bases outside the gene matches: 3. The age range of participants was about 18 to 100 years, with residence in under 25 US areas. Resolution of symptoms, clearance, or two negative PCRs was present in recovered Cohort 3 donors. Material for sequencing was PBMCs or T cells enriched from blood (not recorded which). The chain combines TRBV5-4 with TRBJ2-7; 11 bases line up with TRBD1. The TCR comes from a woman aged 25 to 39 who had recovered from COVID-19. This chain's CDR3 is CASRLGQGDEQYF. The CDR3 region has the DNA TGTGCCAGCAGACTGGGACAGGGGGACGAGCAGTACTTC.